This TCR beta chain was sequenced for a study of blood T cell repertoires in COVID-19. Across the whole study: In each case, the material was cDNA or gDNA derived from T cells, B-cell-depleted T cells, or PBMCs.

Sequenced by immunoSEQ multiplex PCR; TCRdb stores in-frame clones only, minus some. The top ten hold around 4% of the sample, which has about 81,000 clones, 75% seen once. Germline CDR1 reads LNHDA; CDR2 reads SQIVND (reference sequence). Trimming shortened V by 4 bases and J by 5 bases, and 9 bases separated the two germline ends. This CDR3 has 13 amino acids. The V call is TRBV19, the J call TRBJ1-5, with D hard to call. Sequenced: peripheral blood. The TCR originated in a woman aged 45 to 65 with acute or convalescent COVID-19. The CDR3 is CASSTTRDQPQHF. The CDR3 DNA sequence: TGTGCCAGTAGTACTACTCGAGATCAGCCCCAGCATTTT.